The 18 T cell receptor beta chains below were found in one sample sequenced in a study of shared clonotypes between healthy human individuals. The assay was immunoSEQ multiplex PCR, and TCRdb's table has in-frame clones only and misses some. The profile covers more than 550,000 clones, with roughly 88% appearing a single time and 34% taken by the ten largest. The sample taken for sequencing was memory CD8+ T cells from PBMCs. Subset described: CD45RO+ cells pooled with CCR7-negative TemRA cells. The receptors originated from a man between 18 and 29 years old in good health. Some clones in this sample may be carry-over from other donors' samples.

This CDR3 reads CASSSPGNQPQHF. The CDR3 region has the DNA TGTGCCAGCAGCTCCCCGGGGAATCAGCCCCAGCATTTT. The V and J genes are TRBV7-8 and TRBJ1-5; no clear D. Germline V gives CDR1 SGHVS, CDR2 FQNEAQ. V shed 4 bases and J shed 4 bases, with 8 bases lying between them. CDR3 length: 13 amino acids.

The chain couples TRBV4-1 to TRBJ1-1; D ambiguous. Germline-derived CDR1 and CDR2 are MGHRA and YSYEKL. This CDR3 is 15 amino acids long. Trimming removed 0 bases at V and 3 bases at J, with 11 bases between. The CDR3 nucleotides read TGCGCCAGCAGCCAAGAGCTCGCGGCGGACACTGAAGCTTTCTTT. This encodes CASSQELAADTEAFF.

The genes are TRBV19 and TRBJ2-2, with 7 nucleotides matching TRBD2. Germline assignment: CDR1 LNHDA and CDR2 SQIVND (reference sequence). J was trimmed by 1 base and V by 6 bases; bases with no gene match: 11. The CDR3 contains 17 residues. The CDR3 sequence is CASRPFPGGRNTGELFF. As DNA, the CDR3 is TGTGCCAGTAGGCCCTTCCCGGGCGGGAGGAACACCGGGGAGCTGTTTTTT.

This chain connects TRBV9 to TRBJ1-5; unclear D gene. Germline assignment: CDR1 SGDLS and CDR2 YYNGEE. The CDR3 is 15 amino acids. V gave up 0 bases and J gave up 0 bases, with 7 bases separating them. CDR3 in amino acids: CASSVDGDSNQPQHF. DNA of the CDR3: TGTGCCAGCAGCGTAGACGGGGATAGCAATCAGCCCCAGCATTTT.

The J gene is TRBJ2-1, the V gene TRBV5-8; the D gene could be TRBD1 or TRBD2 (5 bases each). The CDR3 is 15 amino acids. Trimming cost V 3 bases and J 8 bases, with 18 bases left between them. Germline V gene lookup returns CDR1 SGHTS and CDR2 YDEGEE. For the CDR3, the DNA is TGTGCCAGCAGCTCCGGGACGCCCTTGCCCCATGAGCAGTTCTTC. Its translation: CASSSGTPLPHEQFF. The entire variable domain, with the rest obtained from reference TRBV5-8 and TRBJ2-1, is as follows: EAGVTQSPTHLIKTRGQQATLRCSPISGHTSVYWYQQALGLGLQFLLWYDEGEERNRGNFPPRFSGRQFPNYSSELNVNALELEDSALYLCASSSGTPLPHEQFFGPGTRLTVL.

The CDR3 spells CASSLSTGNTEAFF. CDR3 coding DNA: TGTGCCAGCAGTTTATCGACGGGGAACACTGAAGCTTTCTTT. This sequence joins TRBV27 and TRBJ1-1; the D is unclear. The ends were cut back, 0 bases at V and 1 base at J, with 6 bases in the middle. From germline, CDR1 is MNHEY and CDR2 SMNVEV (reference sequence). There are 14 residues in the CDR3.

The chain employs TRBV25-1 and TRBJ2-1; 9 nucleotides match TRBD2. There are 15 residues in the CDR3. With 4 bases clipped from V and 8 bases from J, the junction kept 9 bases outside the gene matches. Germline CDR1 and CDR2: MGHDK and SYGVNS. In nucleotides, the CDR3 is TGTGCCAGCAGTGGCGGGACTAGCCCCGGGGATGAGCAGTTCTTC. Its protein product is CASSGGTSPGDEQFF.

This clone appeared a few times. This sample also contains other DNA sequences that code for the same CDR3. V usage is TRBV9 and J usage is TRBJ2-7; D call uncertain. V shed 0 bases and J shed 2 bases, with 9 bases lying between them. This CDR3 region has 14 residues. CDR1 SGDLS and CDR2 YYNGEE come from the germline V gene. CDR3 loop: CASSVGSSTYEQYF. CDR3 DNA sequence: TGTGCCAGCAGCGTAGGGAGTTCGACCTACGAGCAGTACTTC.

The chain carries TRBV7-8 and TRBJ2-7; 11 positions match TRBD1. The CDR3 extends over 16 amino acids. Germline V gives CDR1 SGHVS, CDR2 FQNEAQ. J lost 2 bases, V lost 5 bases, and 8 bases had no gene match. CDR3: CASSAPRDRGAYEQYF. CDR3 bases: TGTGCCAGCAGCGCCCCCCGGGACAGGGGGGCCTACGAGCAGTACTTC.

This chain uses TRBV7-7 with TRBJ2-3, with D perhaps being TRBD1 or TRBD2 (6 bases each). V lost 3 bases and J lost 1, with 11 bases in between. The CDR3 runs to 15 residues. Germline V lookup: CDR1 SSHAT, CDR2 FNYEAQ (reference sequence). The CDR3 sequence: CASSLGGQCTDTQYF. CDR3 bases: TGTGCCAGCAGCTTGGGGGGACAATGCACAGATACGCAGTATTTT.

The chain joins TRBV28 to TRBJ2-7, with 7 bases that match TRBD1. There are 14 residues in the CDR3. V dropped 5 bases and J dropped 0; count of bases not matched to a gene: 4. From germline, CDR1 is MDHEN and CDR2 SYDVKM. The CDR3 sequence is CASSRTGTSYEQYF. CDR3 coding DNA: TGTGCCAGCAGTAGGACAGGTACCTCCTACGAGCAGTACTTC.

The chain is built from TRBV19 and TRBJ2-7; unclear D gene. The germline CDR1 and CDR2 sequences are LNHDA and SQIVND (reference sequence). This CDR3 region has 12 residues. V lost 4 bases to trimming and J lost 4 bases, with 8 bases between them. The CDR3 DNA is TGTGCCAGTAGTAATGGAGCGTACGAGCAGTACTTC. Its protein product is CASSNGAYEQYF.

The chain recombines TRBV6-5 with TRBJ1-3; D ambiguous. The CDR3 runs 14 residues. V lost 1 base and J lost 9, with 13 bases in between. Germline loops: CDR1 MNHEY, CDR2 SVGAGI. The CDR3 DNA reads as TGTGCCAGCAGTTACTTGGACGGAGCGAGCACCATATATTTT. This gives the protein CASSYLDGASTIYF.

J is TRBJ2-3 and V is TRBV6-5; TRBD1 is a possible D gene (6 bases). Trimming took off 0 bases at V and 3 bases at J, with 7 bases between the two ends. The germline gives CDR1 MNHEY, CDR2 SVGAGI. The CDR3 runs 14 residues. The CDR3, as DNA: TGTGCCAGCAGTTACTCAACAGGGACAGATACGCAGTATTTT. Translating gives CASSYSTGTDTQYF.

In its sample, this clone was seen once. The DNA for the CDR3 is TGCGCCAGCAGTCAAGAGGGGTACCAAGAGACCCAGTACTTC. It yields the protein CASSQEGYQETQYF. The chain combines TRBV23-1 with TRBJ2-5; the D call may be TRBD1 or TRBD2 (5 bases each). Being an ORF, TRBV23-1 has a function that is uncertain. The V gene lost 2 bases and the J gene lost 0 bases, with 7 bases spanning the gap. The length of the CDR3 is 14 residues.

V gene TRBV11-2 combines with J gene TRBJ2-5, with TRBD2 identical over 8 bases. The assigned J gene may be wrong: the sequence end matches TRBJ2-7 better. The CDR3 has 14 amino acids. The germline CDR1 and CDR2 sequences are SGHAT and FQNNGV. The DNA for the CDR3 is TGTGCCAGCAGCCCCGGGGGGGGTGGCTACGAGCAGTACTTC. Protein product: CASSPGGGGYEQYF.

This clone occurred once. This rearrangement joins TRBV27 to TRBJ2-5; TRBD1 agrees at 8 bases. J gave up 5 bases and V 5 bases, and 10 bases lay outside the gene matches. The CDR3 length is 15 residues. Per the germline V gene, CDR1 is MNHEY and CDR2 is SMNVEV (reference sequence). The CDR3 region is CASSPVTGVEETQYF. The CDR3 nucleotides are TGTGCCAGCAGTCCTGTGACAGGGGTGGAGGAGACCCAGTACTTC.

This clone came up once. The chain employs TRBV5-6 and TRBJ1-2; D possibly corresponds to TRBD1 (5 bases). The germline gives CDR1 SGHDT, CDR2 YYEEEE. Trimming pared 2 bases from V and 12 bases from J, leaving 14 bases between. The CDR3 is 12 residues long. For the CDR3, the DNA is TGTGCCAGCAGCTTATCGGGGGATTGGAACACCTTC. Its translation is CASSLSGDWNTF.